Each of the 8 T cell receptor beta chains below was sequenced from the same sample in a study of blood T cell repertoires in COVID-19. Profiled with immunoSEQ multiplex PCR; TCRdb holds only in-frame clones, not every one. The sample consists of around 65,000 clones, under 85% of them appearing once. Sequenced: peripheral blood. The source of these receptors is a woman older than 75 with active or convalescent COVID-19.

The CDR3 DNA sequence: TGTGCCAGCAGCCCGATACGCCGGGACAGGGGAACGGGCTACGAGCAGTACTTC. Residues: CASSPIRRDRGTGYEQYF. The V gene is TRBV11-2, the J gene TRBJ2-7; the match to TRBD1 covers 10 bases. Germline assignment: CDR1 SGHAT and CDR2 FQNNGV. The CDR3 is made up of 18 amino acids. The V segment lost 5 bases and the J segment 3 bases; nucleotides outside the gene matches: 16.

The table lists this clone with a few counts. The rearrangement uses TRBV29-1 and TRBJ1-1, with D possibly matching TRBD1 (6 bases). V dropped 7 bases and J dropped 3 bases, with 18 bases sitting between them. The length of the CDR3 is 14 residues. Germline V gene sequence: CDR1 SQVTM, CDR2 ANQGSEA. The CDR3 bases are TGCAGCGGTGGACAGTCCCAAGGGGACACTGAAGCTTTCTTT. Amino acid sequence: CSGGQSQGDTEAFF. The variable domain in full, completed from reference TRBV29-1 and TRBJ1-1, reads SAVISQKPSRDICQRGTSLTIQCQVDSQVTMMFWYRQQPGQSLTLIATANQGSEATYESGFVIDKFPISRPNLTFSTLTVSNMSPEDSSIYLCSGGQSQGDTEAFFGQGTRLTVV.

The genes are TRBV5-6 and TRBJ2-2; 7 nucleotides match TRBD1. This CDR3 is 16 amino acids long. Trimming removed 6 bases from V and 0 bases from J; junction bases left unmatched: 8. Per the germline V gene, CDR1 is SGHDT and CDR2 is YYEEEE. The CDR3 DNA follows: TGTGCCAGCAACCGCAGACAGGGTACGAACACCGGGGAGCTGTTTTTT. This translates into CASNRRQGTNTGELFF.

The chain is built from TRBV5-1 and TRBJ2-1, with D unresolved. The CDR3 is 15 amino acids. V lost 2 bases to trimming and J lost 10 bases, with 19 bases between them. Per the germline V gene, CDR1 is SGHRS and CDR2 is YFSETQ. DNA of the CDR3: TGCGCCAGCAGCTTTACCTCGACTCCCACTGTAGAGCAGTTCTTC. It is translated as CASSFTSTPTVEQFF.

The chain is built from TRBV10-2 and TRBJ1-1; TRBD1 matches at 12 bases. V lost 6 bases and J lost 4; bases outside the gene matches: 6. This CDR3 region has 15 residues. Germline V gene lookup returns CDR1 WSHSY and CDR2 SAAADI. CDR3 in DNA: TGCGCCAGCAGCCTGGGACAGGGGGCGTCCACTGAAGCTTTCTTT. This encodes CASSLGQGASTEAFF.

The sample holds one count of this clone. The chain carries TRBV21-1 and TRBJ2-1; the D call TRBD1 from the table was never checked on the DNA. TRBV21-1 is marked as a pseudogene. The CDR3 runs to 20 residues. CDR3 loop: CASSKRVRTGTGSSYNEQFF. CDR3 coding DNA: TGTGCCAGCAGCAAAAGGGTCCGGACAGGGACAGGGAGCTCCTACAATGAGCAGTTCTTC.

The sample holds a few counts of this clone. The chain employs TRBV6-2 or TRBV6-3 and TRBJ1-1; D gene unclear. The V gene's germline CDR1 is MNHEY and CDR2 SVGEGT. V was clipped by 5 bases and J by 1 base, with 14 bases between them. CDR3 size: 15 residues. CDR3: CASSRPGLGNTEAFF. Written as DNA, the CDR3 is TGTGCCAGCAGTCGACCGGGGTTGGGGAACACTGAAGCTTTCTTT.

This clone was seen a handful of times. The chain joins TRBV4-2 to TRBJ2-2; D not resolved. Trimming took 1 base from V and 9 from J, leaving 9 bases between them. There are 13 residues in the CDR3. Germline V gene lookup returns CDR1 LGHNA and CDR2 YNFKEQ. CDR3 nucleotides: TGTGCCAGCAGCCAAGGGGCAAGCTGGGAGCTGTTTTTT. It yields the protein CASSQGASWELFF.